The 20 T cell receptor beta chains presented below share a single source sample, sequenced in a study of T cells in Graves' hyperthyroidism and ophthalmopathy. The source material, RNA transcripts, was used to amplify TCR beta CDR3 regions. An initial round of RT-PCR targeting the TCR CDR3 relied on the HTBI primer set. MiXCR was run by TCRdb on the multiplex PCR reads, yielding one entry per CDR3 protein. The sample holds hundreds of thousands of distinct CDR3 sequences, 35% to 40% seen once. Sample: blood. These receptors were collected from a man aged 18 to 30 with Graves' hyperthyroidism.

This clonotype was counted at least ten times. This chain uses TRBV25-1 with TRBJ1-4; 8 bases align to TRBD1. V trimming: 4 bases; J trimming: 14 bases; junction bases outside the gene matches: 3. CDR1 and CDR2 (germline): MGHDK, SYGVNS. The CDR3 totals 11 residues. The CDR3 is CASSGNRGLFF. The CDR3 bases are TGTGCCAGCAGTGGAAACAGGGGGCTGTTTTTT.

The chain couples TRBV19 to TRBJ1-6; D is unclear. CDR3 size: 15 residues. The V end lost 5 bases, the J end lost 7 bases, and 15 bases lay between the germline ends. From germline, CDR1 is LNHDA and CDR2 SQIVND (reference sequence). CDR3 coding DNA: TGTGCCAGTAGTGTTTACGTCGCCCGAAATTCACCCCTCCACTTT. It yields the protein CASSVYVARNSPLHF.

J is TRBJ1-3 and V is TRBV6-1, with D tentatively TRBD1 (6 bases). This CDR3 is 15 amino acids long. Germline CDR1 MNHNS, CDR2 SASEGT. V was trimmed by 8 bases and J by 0 bases, leaving 14 bases between them. The CDR3 coding sequence is TGTGCCAGCTCCGGGACACCAGGCTCTGGAAACACCATATATTTT. Translated: CASSGTPGSGNTIYF.

This clonotype has more than one count but fewer than ten. A much larger clone lies one base from this, so it may be a read error. The chain carries TRBV2 and TRBJ2-6; maybe TRBD2 (6 bases). The germline CDR1 and CDR2 sequences are SNHLY and FYNNEI. V lost 3 bases, J lost 0 bases, and 6 bases lay in between. This CDR3 spans 15 amino acids. CDR3 bases: TGTGCCAGCAGTGACGGGGGCTCTGGGGCCAACGTCCTGACTTTC. Translating it yields CASSDGGSGANVLTF.

This clonotype was seen at least ten times. The chain employs TRBV7-6 and TRBJ2-7, with 8 bases identical to TRBD2. CDR1 is SGHVS and CDR2 is FNYEAQ in the germline V gene. With 3 bases clipped from V and 4 bases from J, the junction kept 5 bases outside the gene matches. CDR3 length: 14 residues. The CDR3 nucleotides read TGTGCCAGCAGCTTCACTAGCGGAGCATACGAGCAGTACTTC. Protein sequence: CASSFTSGAYEQYF. Supplemented by reference TRBV7-6 and TRBJ2-7, the full variable domain reads GAGVSQSPRYKVTKRGQDVALRCDPISGHVSLYWYRQALGQGPEFLTYFNYEAQQDKSGLPNDRFSAERPEGSISTLTIQRTEQRDSAMYRCASSFTSGAYEQYFGPGTRLTVT.

This clonotype was picked up a small number of times. The gene calls are TRBV6-4 and TRBJ1-1; no definite D call. Trimming removed 1 base from V and 4 bases from J, with 7 bases in between. The CDR3 has 13 residues. Looked up from germline, CDR1 is MRHNA and CDR2 is SNTAGT. DNA for the CDR3: TGTGCCAGCAGTGACTGGGTGGGCACTGAAGCTTTCTTT. Translation: CASSDWVGTEAFF.

This sequence joins TRBV12-5 and TRBJ1-5; TRBD1 aligns across 8 bases. V gave up 5 bases and J gave up 5 bases; unmatched junction bases: 5. The germline gives CDR1 LGHNT, CDR2 FRNRAP. The CDR3 is made up of 14 amino acids. CDR3 nucleotide sequence: TGTGCTAGTGGTCCCGACAGGGGAGATCAGCCCCAGCATTTT. Its protein is CASGPDRGDQPQHF.

The chain employs TRBV19 and TRBJ2-7; the D call may be TRBD1 or TRBD2 (5 bases each). From germline, CDR1 is LNHDA and CDR2 SQIVND (reference sequence). This CDR3 has 12 residues. V shed 7 bases and J shed 5 bases, with 12 bases lying between them. The CDR3 loop is CASIGTSNEQYF. Here the CDR3 DNA reads TGTGCCAGTATTGGGACCTCGAACGAGCAGTACTTC.

The chain has TRBV2 and TRBJ1-1; D is uncertain. Trimming cost V 7 bases and J 8 bases, with 11 bases left between them. The germline CDR1 and CDR2 sequences are SNHLY and FYNNEI. The CDR3 runs to 11 residues. The CDR3, as DNA: TGTGCCAGCAACACTTTTCGGGAAGCTTTCTTT. Translated: CASNTFREAFF.

V and J are TRBV4-1 and TRBJ2-2; TRBD1 aligns across 8 bases. Germline CDR1 MGHRA, CDR2 YSYEKL. The CDR3 sequence is 14 residues long. V lost 5 bases and J lost 6; bases outside the gene matches: 5. CDR3 nucleotide sequence: TGCGCCAGCAGCAGACAGGGGTCCCCCGGGGAGCTGTTTTTT. Amino acids: CASSRQGSPGELFF.

The genes are TRBV7-2 and TRBJ1-1; TRBD1 matches at 9 bases. Trimming removed 1 base from V and 2 bases from J; junction bases left unmatched: 2. CDR1 is SGHTA and CDR2 is FQGNSA in the germline V gene. CDR3 length equals 15 residues. The CDR3 region has the DNA TGTGCCAGCAGCTTAGGGGACAGGGCAAACACTGAAGCTTTCTTT. Protein: CASSLGDRANTEAFF.

CDR3 region: CASSWGGLAYGYTF. The DNA for the CDR3 is TGTGCCAGCAGCTGGGGGGGACTAGCGTATGGCTACACCTTC. The chain links TRBV7-2 to TRBJ1-2; a possible D gene is TRBD1 (5 bases). V shed 4 bases and J shed 5 bases, with 14 bases lying between them. This CDR3 has 14 residues. Germline CDR1 and CDR2: SGHTA and FQGNSA.

Comment on this clonotype: This may be a read error, as it is one base from a much larger clone. The V call is TRBV7-2, the J call TRBJ2-7; 7 nucleotides agree with TRBD2. The CDR3 has 14 amino acids. From germline, CDR1 is SGHTA and CDR2 FQGNSA. With V trimmed by 5 bases and J by 6 bases, 10 bases remained unmatched. The CDR3 nucleotides are TGTGCCAGCAGCATGCGACTAGCCTGGACCGAGCAGTACTTC. Translation: CASSMRLAWTEQYF.

The chain recombines TRBV2 with TRBJ2-5; 8 positions match TRBD2. This CDR3 spans 15 amino acids. After removal of 3 bases from V and 5 bases from J, the junction contained 8 bases not matched to a gene. CDR1 and CDR2 from the germline V gene are SNHLY and FYNNEI. The CDR3 is CASSEGRREAETQYF. The CDR3 bases are TGTGCCAGCAGTGAGGGTAGGCGGGAGGCGGAGACCCAGTACTTC.

For this clonotype: Just one base apart from a much larger clone, this may be a read error. This sequence joins TRBV20-1 and TRBJ2-7, with 8 bases identical to TRBD1. The CDR3 has 14 amino acids. The germline CDR1 and CDR2 sequences are DFQATT and SNEGSKA (reference sequence). CDR3 nucleotide sequence: TGCAGTGCTAGGGAACAGGGGGGAGCCTACGAGCAGCACTTC. Its protein is CSAREQGGAYEQHF.

This clonotype showed up many times. This chain joins TRBV6-6 and TRBJ1-1; D is unclear. CDR3 length equals 14 residues. Germline V gene sequence: CDR1 MNHNY, CDR2 SVGAGI (reference sequence). The V gene lost 5 bases and the J gene lost 0 bases, with 10 bases spanning the gap. The CDR3 nucleotides are TGTGCCAGCAGTGTAACGACATTGAACACTGAAGCTTTCTTT. Protein product: CASSVTTLNTEAFF.

This clonotype was seen only a few times. V usage is TRBV4-2 and J usage is TRBJ2-7; D is perhaps TRBD2 (5 bases). In germline, CDR1 is LGHNA, CDR2 YNFKEQ. V was clipped by 5 bases and J by 3 bases, with 20 bases between them. This CDR3 spans 16 amino acids. The DNA for the CDR3 is TGTGCCAGCAGCTTAAACGCGGGCCCGGGCGGCTACGAGCAGTACTTC. Its translation: CASSLNAGPGGYEQYF.

The chain joins TRBV29-1 to TRBJ2-3, with D perhaps TRBD2 (6 bases). The CDR3 consists of 13 residues. V shed 4 bases and J shed 4 bases, with 12 bases lying between them. Germline V lookup: CDR1 SQVTM, CDR2 ANQGSEA. In nucleotides, the CDR3 is TGCAGCGTTGGGGGGGTGCGGGCAGATACGCAGTATTTT. Translated: CSVGGVRADTQYF.

The V and J genes are TRBV19 and TRBJ1-1, with D unclear. The CDR3 is 14 amino acids. Trimming shortened V by 7 bases and J by 1 base, and 13 bases separated the two germline ends. Germline V gives CDR1 LNHDA, CDR2 SQIVND (reference sequence). The CDR3 sequence is CASNPTDGNTEAFF. CDR3 DNA: TGTGCCAGTAACCCGACGGACGGGAACACTGAAGCTTTCTTT.

This sequence joins TRBV5-1 and TRBJ2-2; D may be TRBD2 (5 bases). The germline V and J ends were trimmed by 4 bases and 5 bases, with 15 bases remaining between them. This CDR3 contains 15 residues. Germline V gene lookup returns CDR1 SGHRS and CDR2 YFSETQ. The CDR3 sequence: CASSPGGGGTGELFF. The CDR3 DNA is TGCGCCAGCAGCCCCGGTGGAGGAGGTACCGGGGAGCTGTTTTTT.